These 16 T cell receptor beta chains originate from one sample sequenced in a study of regulatory dendritic cells for organ transplantation. Method: immunoSEQ multiplex PCR; TCRdb's copy keeps in-frame clones and lacks some. The table lists 9,000 to 13,000 clones, about 66% of them singletons. Sample: memory CD8+ T cells from blood. Subset here: CD45RO+ memory T cells. These receptors were collected from a human donor in good health.

The chain employs TRBV5-5 and TRBJ2-1; 10 nucleotides agree with TRBD2. Germline V gene lookup returns CDR1 SGHKS and CDR2 YYEKEE (reference sequence). This CDR3 contains 15 residues. The V segment lost 9 bases and the J segment 6 bases; nucleotides outside the gene matches: 12. The CDR3 is CATESGTSAGNEQFF. The DNA of the CDR3 is TGTGCCACCGAGTCCGGGACTAGCGCGGGCAATGAGCAGTTCTTC.

The CDR3 DNA is TGTGCCATCAGTGTGGCGGGGAGCTCTGGGGCCAACGTCCTGACTTTC. This translates into CAISVAGSSGANVLTF. The chain couples TRBV10-3 to TRBJ2-6, with a possible D match to TRBD2 (6 bases). V lost 4 bases, J lost 0 bases, and 10 bases lay in between. The CDR3 loop spans 16 amino acids. CDR1 ENHRY and CDR2 SYGVKD come from the germline V gene.

The rearrangement uses TRBV27 and TRBJ2-3; TRBD2 might be the D (5 bases). V lost 3 bases, J lost 3 bases, and 10 bases lay in between. The CDR3 length is 14 residues. CDR1 MNHEY and CDR2 SMNVEV come from the germline V gene (reference sequence). CDR3: CASSFTGGTDTQYF. The CDR3 DNA reads as TGTGCCAGCAGTTTCACCGGAGGAACAGATACGCAGTATTTT.

This chain links TRBV27 with TRBJ1-1; no reliable D call. The germline V gene has CDR1 MNHEY and CDR2 SMNVEV (reference sequence). V lost 2 bases, J lost 1 base, and 5 bases lay in between. The CDR3 is 13 amino acids. The CDR3: CASSLRPNTEAFF. The CDR3 nucleotides read TGTGCCAGCAGTTTAAGACCGAACACTGAAGCTTTCTTT.

This clone has just a few counts. V and J are TRBV6-1 and TRBJ2-7, with D unresolved. The V end lost 7 bases, the J end lost 3 bases, and 7 bases lay between the germline ends. Germline V gene data show CDR1 as MNHNS and CDR2 as SASEGT. This CDR3 is built from 11 residues. This chain's CDR3 is CASTLYYEQYF. For the CDR3, the DNA is TGTGCCAGCACCCTCTACTACGAGCAGTACTTC.

This chain links TRBV7-3 with TRBJ2-1, with D perhaps TRBD2 (5 bases). Germline-derived CDR1 and CDR2 are SGHTA and FQGTGA. Trimming took off 1 base at V and 4 bases at J, with 11 bases between the two ends. This CDR3 is 15 amino acids long. CDR3 residues: CASSLIRGSYNEQFF. The CDR3 coding sequence is TGTGCCAGCAGCTTAATACGGGGTAGTTACAATGAGCAGTTCTTC.

CDR3 bases: TGTGCCACCAGCGTTCGGGGCCCGGTATCATCTTTCTTT. Its protein is CATSVRGPVSSFF. This chain links TRBV15 with TRBJ1-1; possible D gene TRBD1, 5 bases. The CDR3 has 13 amino acids. V dropped 5 bases and J dropped 12 bases, with 19 bases sitting between them. CDR1 LNHNV and CDR2 YYDKDF come from the germline V gene (reference sequence).

V and J are TRBV27 and TRBJ2-7; maybe TRBD2 (6 bases). Germline V gene data show CDR1 as MNHEY and CDR2 as SMNVEV (reference sequence). The CDR3 spans 14 residues. V was cut by 2 bases and J by 7 bases, with 15 bases left in between. The CDR3 nucleotides are TGTGCCAGCAGTTTAGGAGGGCTGAGGAGGGAGCAGTACTTC. As protein: CASSLGGLRREQYF.

This clone is a singleton in its sample. The J gene is TRBJ1-2, the V gene TRBV5-7; no definite D call. TRBV5-7 is classed as an ORF, of uncertain function. Trimming removed 4 bases at V and 2 bases at J, with 15 bases between. This CDR3 contains 15 residues. CDR3 DNA sequence: TGTGCCAGCAGCATGAGAGGAATAGGGAACTATGGCTACACCTTC. Translated: CASSMRGIGNYGYTF.

This clone was detected once. The rearrangement links TRBV9 to TRBJ2-1; the match to TRBD2 covers 9 bases. J gave up 3 bases and V 4 bases, and 14 bases lay outside the gene matches. The CDR3 loop spans 18 amino acids. CDR1 SGDLS and CDR2 YYNGEE come from the germline V gene. The CDR3 DNA reads as TGTGCCAGCAGCAGTAATAACAATAGACTAGCGGTCTACAATGAGCAGTTCTTC. Amino acids: CASSSNNNRLAVYNEQFF.

This clone was counted only a few times. V and J are TRBV19 and TRBJ2-3; TRBD2 might be the D (6 bases). The germline V gene encodes CDR1 LNHDA and CDR2 SQIVND (reference sequence). The V gene lost 3 bases and the J gene lost 0 bases, with 10 bases spanning the gap. The length of the CDR3 is 15 residues. The CDR3 sequence: CASSIGTASTDTQYF. CDR3 coding DNA: TGTGCCAGTAGTATTGGGACTGCTAGCACAGATACGCAGTATTTT.

The chain couples TRBV14 to TRBJ2-5, with TRBD2 matching 11 bases. The germline V gene encodes CDR1 SGHDN and CDR2 FVKESK. This CDR3 spans 16 amino acids. V lost 2 bases and J lost 4; bases outside the gene matches: 6. For the CDR3, the DNA is TGTGCCAGCAGCCAAATGACTAGCGGGATAAGAGAGACCCAGTACTTC. Translated, it gives CASSQMTSGIRETQYF. The full variable domain, with the rest looked up from reference TRBV14 and TRBJ2-5, is EAGVTQFPSHSVIEKGQTVTLRCDPISGHDNLYWYRRVMGKEIKFLLHFVKESKQDESGMPNNRFLAERTGGTYSTLKVQPAELEDSGVYFCASSQMTSGIRETQYFGPGTRLLVL.

The chain joins TRBV5-4 to TRBJ2-1; D is possibly TRBD2 (6 bases). The CDR3 is 15 amino acids. Per germline, CDR1 SGHNT and CDR2 YYREEE (reference sequence). The V gene lost 4 bases and the J gene lost 3 bases, with 14 bases spanning the gap. The CDR3 sequence: CASSPTEGIYNEQFF. CDR3 DNA sequence: TGTGCCAGCAGCCCGACGGAGGGAATCTACAATGAGCAGTTCTTC.

The genes are TRBV11-2 and TRBJ1-1; D unresolved. Germline CDR1 is SGHAT and CDR2 is FQNNGV. V lost 3 bases, J lost 10 bases, and 9 bases lay in between. The CDR3 is 11 amino acids. CDR3 in amino acids: CASSFYEGAFF. The CDR3 DNA is TGTGCCAGCAGCTTCTACGAGGGAGCTTTCTTT.

This chain uses TRBV4-2 with TRBJ1-2; a possible D gene is TRBD1 (6 bases). CDR1 LGHNA and CDR2 YNFKEQ come from the germline V gene. The CDR3 is 15 residues long. V lost 3 bases to trimming and J lost 5 bases, with 16 bases between them. The CDR3 reads CASSQFRGLRYGYTF. In DNA, the CDR3 is TGTGCCAGCAGCCAGTTCAGGGGACTACGGTATGGCTACACCTTC.

V and J are TRBV9 and TRBJ2-5; 7 positions agree with TRBD2. Germline V gene lookup returns CDR1 SGDLS and CDR2 YYNGEE. V dropped 0 bases and J dropped 1; count of bases not matched to a gene: 3. The CDR3 loop spans 15 amino acids. CDR3 residues: CASSVDSGTQETQYF. The CDR3 nucleotides are TGTGCCAGCAGCGTAGACAGCGGGACCCAAGAGACCCAGTACTTC. The whole variable domain, remainder taken from reference TRBV9 and TRBJ2-5, is DSGVTQTPKHLITATGQRVTLRCSPRSGDLSVYWYQQSLDQGLQFLIQYYNGEERAKGNILERFSAQQFPDLHSELNLSSLELGDSALYFCASSVDSGTQETQYFGPGTRLLVL.